The 16 T cell receptor beta chains below all came from one sample that was sequenced in a study of T cell responses to AZD1222 COVID-19 vaccine. Data came from immunoSEQ multiplex PCR; TCRdb stores just in-frame clones and leaves some out. The sample carries around 99,000 clones, roughly 87% recorded once. Sequences were derived from peripheral blood, sampled on day 0 of AZD1222 vaccination. All receptors derive from an adult in good health.

The chain has TRBV1 and TRBJ2-5. TRBV1 is shown as a pseudogene. This CDR3 is built from 15 residues. This chain's CDR3 is CTSSQKTAFKETQYF. The DNA for the CDR3 is TGCACCAGCAGCCAAAAGACGGCATTTAAAGAGACCCAGTACTTC.

The genes are TRBV7-3 and TRBJ2-1; no firm D call. CDR3 length: 13 residues. The V gene's germline CDR1 is SGHTA and CDR2 FQGTGA. Trimming took off 0 bases at V and 9 bases at J, with 9 bases between the two ends. DNA of the CDR3: TGTGCCAGCAGCTTAACCACTGGCACTGAGCAGTTCTTC. Its protein product is CASSLTTGTEQFF.

This chain links TRBV2 with TRBJ1-2; no reliable D call. V shed 1 base and J shed 4 bases, with 7 bases lying between them. This CDR3 is 13 amino acids long. CDR1 SNHLY and CDR2 FYNNEI come from the germline V gene. The CDR3 region is CASSEEQSYGYTF. CDR3 DNA sequence: TGTGCCAGCAGTGAAGAACAGAGCTATGGCTACACCTTC.

The chain links TRBV25-1 to TRBJ2-5; no firm D call. The CDR3 extends over 14 amino acids. Looked up from germline, CDR1 is MGHDK and CDR2 is SYGVNS. V gave up 0 bases and J gave up 1 base, with 6 bases separating them. The DNA of the CDR3 is TGTGCCAGCAGTGAATATGCCGTCCAAGAGACCCAGTACTTC. Encoded protein: CASSEYAVQETQYF.

The V and J genes are TRBV28 and TRBJ1-3; perhaps TRBD1 as D (6 bases). Trimming took 5 bases from V and 0 from J, leaving 8 bases between them. Germline CDR1 and CDR2: MDHEN and SYDVKM. This CDR3 region has 14 residues. This CDR3 is CASSPRGSGNTIYF. DNA of the CDR3: TGTGCCAGCAGTCCCAGGGGCTCTGGAAACACCATATATTTT.

This clone occurred a few times. V and J are TRBV4-1 and TRBJ1-1, with 7 positions matching TRBD1. Germline lookup yields CDR1 MGHRA and CDR2 YSYEKL. The CDR3 loop spans 15 amino acids. The V gene end was trimmed by 1 base and the J gene end by 0 bases; junction bases not matched to a gene: 2. CDR3 protein: CASSQAGGMNTEAFF. CDR3 DNA: TGCGCCAGCAGCCAAGCAGGGGGGATGAACACTGAAGCTTTCTTT.

DNA of the CDR3: TGTGCCAGCAGTTACGGGCGGATTCTCTCTGGAAACACCATATATTTT. Translated, it gives CASSYGRILSGNTIYF. This sequence joins TRBV6-5 and TRBJ1-3; D is undetermined. The CDR3 loop spans 16 amino acids. Per germline, CDR1 MNHEY and CDR2 SVGAGI. Between the trimmed V and J ends, which lost 2 bases and 0 bases, there was a span of 11 bases.

V usage is TRBV15 and J usage is TRBJ2-1; D gene uncertain. Germline lookup yields CDR1 LNHNV and CDR2 YYDKDF (reference sequence). V gave up 1 base and J gave up 12 bases, with 13 bases separating them. The CDR3 runs 13 residues. The CDR3 spells CATSRAAQAGQFF. The CDR3 DNA is TGTGCCACCAGCAGAGCAGCTCAAGCAGGGCAGTTCTTC.

The chain carries TRBV7-8 and TRBJ1-2; D is undetermined. Trimming cost V 0 bases and J 4 bases, with 18 bases left between them. The CDR3 is 17 residues long. CDR1 and CDR2 from the germline V gene are SGHVS and FQNEAQ. CDR3 bases: TGTGCCAGCAGCTTAGCCCCAAGGAGCAGGCCCCCCTATGGCTACACCTTC. It translates to CASSLAPRSRPPYGYTF.

The gene calls are TRBV6-6 and TRBJ1-4; the match to TRBD1 covers 7 bases. The CDR3 is made up of 14 amino acids. Germline V gene lookup returns CDR1 MNHNY and CDR2 SVGAGI (reference sequence). The ends lost 5 bases at V and 6 bases at J; junction bases unmatched: 6. CDR3 sequence reads: CASSGLGTDEKLFF. The CDR3 DNA sequence: TGTGCCAGCAGTGGATTGGGGACAGATGAAAAACTGTTTTTT.

V usage is TRBV30 and J usage is TRBJ2-1; TRBD2 agrees at 15 bases. The CDR3 contains 15 residues. The germline gives CDR1 GTSNPN, CDR2 SVGIG (reference sequence). V shed 1 base and J 8 bases; nucleotides not matched to a gene: 3. The CDR3 loop is CAWSGTSGRAYEQFF. The CDR3 DNA is TGTGCCTGGAGTGGGACTAGCGGGAGGGCCTATGAGCAGTTCTTC.

The chain couples TRBV3-1 (or the pseudogene TRBV3-2) to TRBJ2-5, with 9 bases lining up with TRBD2. V lost 0 bases, J lost 2 bases, and 13 bases stayed unmatched. CDR3 length: 19 residues. Germline values: CDR1 LGHDT, CDR2 YNNKEL (reference sequence). The CDR3 coding sequence is TGTGCCAGCAGCCAAGATAGGGTAGCGGGGGCAATTGGGCAAGAGACCCAGTACTTC. Protein sequence: CASSQDRVAGAIGQETQYF.

The sample holds a few counts of this clone. The genes are TRBV10-2 and TRBJ2-3, with 8 nucleotides matching TRBD2. CDR1 and CDR2 from the germline V gene are WSHSY and SAAADI. The V and J ends lost 4 bases and 2 bases, in that order; junction bases with no gene match: 14. This CDR3 region has 18 residues. Written as DNA, the CDR3 is TGCGCCAGCAGTGGGGCGGGGGGCCTTGGGGCGGACACAGATACGCAGTATTTT. Amino acids: CASSGAGGLGADTDTQYF.

Here the CDR3 reads CASSGFGTDTQYF. For the CDR3, the DNA is TGTGCCAGCAGCGGGTTCGGCACAGATACGCAGTATTTT. V usage is TRBV25-1 and J usage is TRBJ2-3; the D is unclear. The CDR3 consists of 13 residues. From germline, CDR1 is MGHDK and CDR2 SYGVNS. V lost 6 bases, J lost 1 base, and 8 bases lay in between.

The CDR3 here is CASSSPSMGQEGYTF. Here the CDR3 DNA reads TGTGCCAGCAGCTCCCCATCGATGGGGCAAGAGGGCTACACCTTC. V usage is TRBV11-1 and J usage is TRBJ1-2, with a tentative D call TRBD1 (5 bases). The germline V gene has CDR1 SGHAT and CDR2 FQDESV (reference sequence). V was clipped by 4 bases and J by 8 bases, with 20 bases between them. The CDR3 spans 15 residues.

The chain uses TRBV5-4 and TRBJ2-1; D may be TRBD2 (6 bases). Germline CDR1 reads SGHNT; CDR2 reads YYREEE (reference sequence). This CDR3 is 14 amino acids long. V shed 4 bases and J shed 8 bases, with 16 bases lying between them. CDR3 DNA sequence: TGTGCCAGCAGCCCGAGGGGAGGTATCTATGAGCAGTTCTTC. This sequence encodes CASSPRGGIYEQFF.